One sample yielded the 15 T cell receptor beta chains listed below, sequenced in a study of beta chain features in type 1 diabetes. Sequencing targeted expressed TCRB transcripts, as all isolated RNA had been reverse transcribed. Produced via immunoSEQ multiplex PCR; TCRdb's table is partial and in-frame only. The table includes 15,000 to 20,000 clones, about 53% detected once. Sequencing was carried out using stem cell memory CD4+ T cells from blood. The origin of the receptors is a man in his late teens or twenties in good health.

The V gene is TRBV28, the J gene TRBJ2-1, with D unresolved. V was pared by 1 base and J by 15 bases, with 16 bases between. The CDR3 is 13 amino acids. CDR1 is MDHEN and CDR2 is SYDVKM in the germline V gene. CDR3 sequence: CASSLYAGLSRFF. DNA of the CDR3: TGTGCCAGCAGTTTATATGCAGGCCTGAGCCGGTTCTTC.

The rearrangement uses TRBV30 and TRBJ1-1; the D gene is possibly TRBD1 (5 bases). The length of the CDR3 is 14 residues. Germline assignment: CDR1 GTSNPN and CDR2 SVGIG (reference sequence). V was shortened by 0 bases and J by 6 bases, with 14 bases between the two germline ends. CDR3 sequence (DNA): TGTGCCTGGAGTGTGGAGGGGCTCGGACCTGAAGCTTTCTTT. It yields the protein CAWSVEGLGPEAFF.

The rearrangement uses TRBV4-3 and TRBJ2-2, with 10 bases lining up with TRBD1. CDR3 length: 17 residues. V lost 4 bases to trimming and J lost 4 bases; unmatched junction nucleotides: 9. Per germline, CDR1 LGHNA and CDR2 YSLEER. The CDR3 DNA reads TGCGCCAGCAGCCTAGACAGGGGGCGCGGAGGCACCGGGGAGCTGTTTTTT. It specifies CASSLDRGRGGTGELFF.

V is TRBV7-2 and J is TRBJ1-6; D remains unclear. The V gene's germline CDR1 is SGHTA and CDR2 FQGNSA. The CDR3 covers 17 residues. Trimming stripped 6 bases from V and 4 bases from J, with 19 bases between. CDR3 amino acids: CASSHPRTTGYNSPLHF. DNA for the CDR3: TGTGCCAGCAGTCACCCCCGGACTACCGGTTATAATTCACCCCTCCACTTT.

The chain joins TRBV6-5 to TRBJ2-3; the match to TRBD2 covers 7 bases. J lost 3 bases, V lost 3 bases, and 6 bases had no gene match. This CDR3 region has 15 residues. Germline lookup yields CDR1 MNHEY and CDR2 SVGAGI. The chain's CDR3 is CASSYRDYPTDTQYF. The CDR3 DNA reads as TGTGCCAGCAGTTATCGGGACTATCCTACAGATACGCAGTATTTT.

The chain joins TRBV9 to TRBJ2-2; 8 bases align to TRBD2. The ends lost 6 bases at V and 6 bases at J; junction bases unmatched: 10. Looked up from germline, CDR1 is SGDLS and CDR2 is YYNGEE. This CDR3 spans 15 amino acids. The CDR3 protein is CASTPGLVDPGELFF. The CDR3 nucleotides are TGTGCCAGCACCCCGGGACTAGTTGACCCCGGGGAGCTGTTTTTT.

This chain links TRBV10-3 with TRBJ2-2; 8 bases agree with TRBD1. V was clipped by 10 bases and J by 5 bases; unmatched bases: 9. The germline V gene has CDR1 ENHRY and CDR2 SYGVKD. The CDR3 contains 14 residues. CDR3 residues: CATLSDRATGELFF. The CDR3 bases are TGTGCCACCCTATCGGACAGGGCGACCGGGGAGCTGTTTTTT.

The chain carries TRBV5-5 and TRBJ2-4, with TRBD1 matching over 8 bases. V dropped 3 bases and J dropped 8; count of bases not matched to a gene: 7. Per germline, CDR1 SGHKS and CDR2 YYEKEE (reference sequence). The CDR3 sequence is 14 residues long. The CDR3: CASSYDRGRDIQYF. Here the CDR3 DNA reads TGTGCCAGCAGCTATGACAGGGGAAGGGACATTCAGTACTTC.

The rearrangement joins TRBV30 to TRBJ2-1; a weak D match, TRBD1 (7 bases). Germline V gene data show CDR1 as GTSNPN and CDR2 as SVGIG (reference sequence). V gave up 3 bases and J gave up 9 bases, with 12 bases separating them. The CDR3 is 12 residues long. The CDR3 spells CAWRAGGGEQFF. DNA of the CDR3: TGTGCCTGGAGGGCAGGGGGAGGTGAGCAGTTCTTC.

The chain joins TRBV19 to TRBJ2-3, with 7 bases matching TRBD2. The germline CDR1 and CDR2 sequences are LNHDA and SQIVND (reference sequence). The CDR3 length is 16 residues. Trimming took 3 bases from V and 3 from J; bases not matched to a gene: 9. The CDR3 sequence is CASSMPPGRGTDTQYF. Here the CDR3 DNA reads TGTGCCAGTAGTATGCCCCCTGGGCGGGGGACAGATACGCAGTATTTT.

This clone was observed once. This rearrangement joins TRBV5-6 to TRBJ2-3, with D perhaps matching TRBD1 (5 bases). The CDR3 runs 15 residues. V was shortened by 4 bases and J by 3 bases, with 15 bases between the two germline ends. Germline loops: CDR1 SGHDT, CDR2 YYEEEE. The CDR3 here is CASSISGSGTDTQYF. The DNA of the CDR3 is TGTGCCAGCAGCATATCAGGGTCCGGGACAGATACGCAGTATTTT.

This clone was picked up a small number of times. The DNA for the CDR3 is TGTGCCAGCACTACCTCAGGGGTAGGGGACTATGGCTACACCTTC. It codes for CASTTSGVGDYGYTF. The chain recombines TRBV6-1 with TRBJ1-2, with D possibly TRBD1 on 6 matching bases. V was pared by 7 bases and J by 3 bases, with 18 bases between. The germline gives CDR1 MNHNS, CDR2 SASEGT. The CDR3 is 15 residues long.

This clone came up a few times. The genes are TRBV7-2 and TRBJ1-1, with D hard to call. The CDR3 contains 13 residues. The V end lost 0 bases, the J end lost 0 bases, and 2 bases lay between the germline ends. Per germline, CDR1 SGHTA and CDR2 FQGNSA. CDR3 in DNA: TGTGCCAGCAGCTTAGCCTTGAACACTGAAGCTTTCTTT. Amino acid sequence: CASSLALNTEAFF.

V usage is TRBV30 and J usage is TRBJ2-3; tentatively, D is TRBD2 (6 bases). This CDR3 has 13 residues. Germline V gene lookup returns CDR1 GTSNPN and CDR2 SVGIG (reference sequence). V gave up 0 bases and J gave up 4 bases, with 8 bases separating them. In DNA, the CDR3 is TGTGCCTGGAGTGTAGGAGGGGCAGATACGCAGTATTTT. This sequence encodes CAWSVGGADTQYF.

This clone was counted a few times. The chain carries TRBV6-4 and TRBJ2-1; TRBD2 aligns across 12 bases. Germline trimming cut 4 bases from V and 6 bases from J; bases unmatched to any gene: 1. This CDR3 has 14 residues. From germline, CDR1 is MRHNA and CDR2 SNTAGT. Written as DNA, the CDR3 is TGTGCCAGCAGTGTACTAGCGGGGGGCAATGAGCAGTTCTTC. This encodes CASSVLAGGNEQFF.